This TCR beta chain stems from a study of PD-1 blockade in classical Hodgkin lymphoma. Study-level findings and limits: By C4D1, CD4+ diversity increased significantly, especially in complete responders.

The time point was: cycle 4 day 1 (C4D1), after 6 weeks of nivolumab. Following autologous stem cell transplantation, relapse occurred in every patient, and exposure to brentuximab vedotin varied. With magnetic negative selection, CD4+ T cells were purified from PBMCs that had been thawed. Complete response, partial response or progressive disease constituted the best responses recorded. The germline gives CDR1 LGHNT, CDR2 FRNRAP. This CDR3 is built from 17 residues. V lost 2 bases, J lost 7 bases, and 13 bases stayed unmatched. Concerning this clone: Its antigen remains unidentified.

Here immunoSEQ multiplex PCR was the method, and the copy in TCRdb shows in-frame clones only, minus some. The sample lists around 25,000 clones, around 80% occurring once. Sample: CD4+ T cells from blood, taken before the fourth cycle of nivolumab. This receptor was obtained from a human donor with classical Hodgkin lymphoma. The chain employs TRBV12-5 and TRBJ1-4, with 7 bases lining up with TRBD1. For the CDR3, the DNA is TGTGCTAGTGGTTTGAGGGGGCCGGACAGCGTGGGTGAAAAACTGTTTTTT. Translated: CASGLRGPDSVGEKLFF. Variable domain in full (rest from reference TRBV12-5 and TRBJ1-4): DARVTQTPRHKVTEMGQEVTMRCQPILGHNTVFWYRQTMMQGLELLAYFRNRAPLDDSGMPKDRFSAEMPDATLATLKIQPSEPRDSAVYFCASGLRGPDSVGEKLFFGSGTQLSVL.